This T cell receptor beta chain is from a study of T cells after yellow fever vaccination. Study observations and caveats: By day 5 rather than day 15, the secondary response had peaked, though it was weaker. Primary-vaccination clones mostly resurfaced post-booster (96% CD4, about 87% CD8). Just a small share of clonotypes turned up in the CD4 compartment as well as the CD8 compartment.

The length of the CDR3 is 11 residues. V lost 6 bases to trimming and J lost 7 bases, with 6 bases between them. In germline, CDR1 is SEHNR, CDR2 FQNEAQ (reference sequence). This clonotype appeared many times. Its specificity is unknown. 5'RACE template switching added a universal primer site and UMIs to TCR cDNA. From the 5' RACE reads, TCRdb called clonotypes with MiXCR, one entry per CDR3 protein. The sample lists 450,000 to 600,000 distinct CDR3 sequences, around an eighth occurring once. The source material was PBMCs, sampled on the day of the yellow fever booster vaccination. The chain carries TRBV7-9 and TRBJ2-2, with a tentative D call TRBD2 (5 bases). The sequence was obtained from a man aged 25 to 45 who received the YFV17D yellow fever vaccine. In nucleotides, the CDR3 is TGTGCCAGCAGAGCGGTCGGGGAGCTGTTTTTT. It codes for CASRAVGELFF.